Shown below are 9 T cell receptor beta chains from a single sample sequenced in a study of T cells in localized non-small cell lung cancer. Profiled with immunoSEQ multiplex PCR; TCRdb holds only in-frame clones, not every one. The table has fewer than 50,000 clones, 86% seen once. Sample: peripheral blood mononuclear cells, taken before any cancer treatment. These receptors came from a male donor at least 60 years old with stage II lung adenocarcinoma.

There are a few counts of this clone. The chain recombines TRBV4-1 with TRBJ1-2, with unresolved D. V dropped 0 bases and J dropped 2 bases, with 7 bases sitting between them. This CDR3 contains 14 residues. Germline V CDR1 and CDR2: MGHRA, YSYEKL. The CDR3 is CASSQEPGNYGYTF. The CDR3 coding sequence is TGCGCCAGCAGCCAAGAGCCGGGGAACTATGGCTACACCTTC.

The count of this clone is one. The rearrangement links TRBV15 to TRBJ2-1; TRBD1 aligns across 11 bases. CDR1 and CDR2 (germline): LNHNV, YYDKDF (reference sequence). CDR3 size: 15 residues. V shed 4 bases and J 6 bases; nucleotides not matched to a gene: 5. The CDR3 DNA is TGTGCCACCAGCACAGGTGGGACAGGGGGCAATGAGCAGTTCTTC. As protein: CATSTGGTGGNEQFF.

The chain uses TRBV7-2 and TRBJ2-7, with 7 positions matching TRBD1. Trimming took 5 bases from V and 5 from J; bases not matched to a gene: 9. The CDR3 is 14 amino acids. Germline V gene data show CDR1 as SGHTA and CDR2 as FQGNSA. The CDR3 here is CASSPVTGNHEQYF. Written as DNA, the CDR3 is TGTGCCAGCAGCCCAGTGACAGGGAACCACGAGCAGTACTTC.

Written as DNA, the CDR3 is TGTGCCAGCAGTGAAATAGGGGCTAACTATGGCTACACCTTC. Translation gives CASSEIGANYGYTF. V gene TRBV25-1 combines with J gene TRBJ1-2, with TRBD1 as a possible D gene (5 bases). The germline CDR1 and CDR2 sequences are MGHDK and SYGVNS. CDR3 length: 14 residues. V was clipped by 2 bases and J by 0 bases, with 7 bases between them.

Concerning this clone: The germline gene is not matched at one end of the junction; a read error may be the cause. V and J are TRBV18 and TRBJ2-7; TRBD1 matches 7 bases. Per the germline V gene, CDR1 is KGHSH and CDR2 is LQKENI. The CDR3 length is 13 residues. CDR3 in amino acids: CATSQGQSYEQYF. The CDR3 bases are TGTGCCACCTCACAGGGGCAGTCCTACGAGCAGTACTTC.

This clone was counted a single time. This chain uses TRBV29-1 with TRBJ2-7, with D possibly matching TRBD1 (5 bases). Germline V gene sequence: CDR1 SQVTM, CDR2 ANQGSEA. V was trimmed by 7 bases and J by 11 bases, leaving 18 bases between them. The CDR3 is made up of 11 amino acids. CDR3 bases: TGCAGCGCCAGGGAAGGGCACCGCAAGTACTTC. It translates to CSAREGHRKYF.

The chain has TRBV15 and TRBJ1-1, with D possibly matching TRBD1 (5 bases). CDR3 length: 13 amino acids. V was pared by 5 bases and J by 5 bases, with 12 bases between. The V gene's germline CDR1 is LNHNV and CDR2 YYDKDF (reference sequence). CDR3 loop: CATSGAGRTEAFF. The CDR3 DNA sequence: TGTGCCACCAGCGGCGCAGGGCGGACTGAAGCTTTCTTT. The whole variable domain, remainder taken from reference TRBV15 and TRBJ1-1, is DAMVIQNPRYQVTQFGKPVTLSCSQTLNHNVMYWYQQKSSQAPKLLFHYYDKDFNNEADTPDNFQSRRPNTSFCFLDIRSPGLGDTAMYLCATSGAGRTEAFFGQGTRLTVV.

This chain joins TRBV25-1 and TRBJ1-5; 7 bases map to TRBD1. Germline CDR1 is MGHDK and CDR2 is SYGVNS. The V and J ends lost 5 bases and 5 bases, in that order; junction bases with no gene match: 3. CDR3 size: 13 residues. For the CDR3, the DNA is TGTGCCAGCAGTAGGACAGGAGATCAGCCCCAGCATTTT. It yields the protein CASSRTGDQPQHF.

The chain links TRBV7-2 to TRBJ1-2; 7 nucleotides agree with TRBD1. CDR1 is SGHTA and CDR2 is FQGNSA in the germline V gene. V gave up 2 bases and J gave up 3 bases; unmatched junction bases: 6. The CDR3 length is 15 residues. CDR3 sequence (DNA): TGTGCCAGCAGCTTAACCGGGGACAGCTACTATGGCTACACCTTC. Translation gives CASSLTGDSYYGYTF.